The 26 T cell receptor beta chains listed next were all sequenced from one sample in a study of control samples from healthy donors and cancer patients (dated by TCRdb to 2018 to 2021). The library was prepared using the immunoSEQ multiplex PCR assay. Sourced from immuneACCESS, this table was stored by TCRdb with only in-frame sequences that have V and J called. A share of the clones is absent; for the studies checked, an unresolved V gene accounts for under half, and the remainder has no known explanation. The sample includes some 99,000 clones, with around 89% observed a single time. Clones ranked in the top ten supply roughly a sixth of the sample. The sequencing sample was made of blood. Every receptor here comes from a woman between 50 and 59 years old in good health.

CDR3: CASSTRDRVTLGSGNTIYF. The CDR3 nucleotides are TGTGCCAGCAGCACCCGGGACAGGGTAACCCTTGGCTCTGGAAACACCATATATTTT. The V and J genes are TRBV7-2 and TRBJ1-3; 9 bases match TRBD1. The ends lost 5 bases at V and 0 bases at J; junction bases unmatched: 14. This CDR3 comprises 19 residues. Germline values: CDR1 SGHTA, CDR2 FQGNSA.

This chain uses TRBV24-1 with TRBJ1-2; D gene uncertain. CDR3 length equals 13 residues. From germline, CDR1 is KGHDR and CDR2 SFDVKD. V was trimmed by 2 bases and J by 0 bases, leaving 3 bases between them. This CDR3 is CATSDSANYGYTF. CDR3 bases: TGTGCCACCAGTGATTCAGCTAACTATGGCTACACCTTC.

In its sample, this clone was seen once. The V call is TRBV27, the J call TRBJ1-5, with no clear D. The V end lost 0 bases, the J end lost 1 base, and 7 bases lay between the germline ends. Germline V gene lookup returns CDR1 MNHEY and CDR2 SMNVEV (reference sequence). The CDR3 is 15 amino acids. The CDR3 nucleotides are TGTGCCAGCAGTTTATCCGGGGTAAGCAATCAGCCCCAGCATTTT. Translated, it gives CASSLSGVSNQPQHF.

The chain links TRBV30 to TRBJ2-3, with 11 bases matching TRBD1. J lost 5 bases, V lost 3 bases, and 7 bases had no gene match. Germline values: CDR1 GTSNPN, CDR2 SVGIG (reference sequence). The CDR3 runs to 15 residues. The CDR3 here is CAWSEGTGGVDTQYF. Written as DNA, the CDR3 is TGTGCCTGGAGCGAAGGGACAGGGGGTGTAGATACGCAGTATTTT.

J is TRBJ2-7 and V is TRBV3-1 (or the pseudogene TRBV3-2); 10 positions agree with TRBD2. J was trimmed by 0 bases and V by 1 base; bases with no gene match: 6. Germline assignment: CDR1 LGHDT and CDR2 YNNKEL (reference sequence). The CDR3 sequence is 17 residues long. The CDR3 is CASSQVIAGGSSYEQYF. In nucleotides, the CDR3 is TGTGCCAGCAGCCAAGTAATAGCGGGGGGATCCTCCTACGAGCAGTACTTC.

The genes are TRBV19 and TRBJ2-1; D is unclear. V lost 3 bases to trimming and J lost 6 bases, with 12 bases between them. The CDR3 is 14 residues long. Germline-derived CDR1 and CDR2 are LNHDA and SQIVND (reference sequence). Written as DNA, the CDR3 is TGTGCCAGTAGTATCTCCTCAGACGGCAATGAGCAGTTCTTC. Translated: CASSISSDGNEQFF.

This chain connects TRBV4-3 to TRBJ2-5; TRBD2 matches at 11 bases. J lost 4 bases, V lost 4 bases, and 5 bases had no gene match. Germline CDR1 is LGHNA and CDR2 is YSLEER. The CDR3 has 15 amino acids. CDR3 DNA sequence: TGCGCCAGCAGCCTAACTAGCGGGAGTAGAGAGACCCAGTACTTC. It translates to CASSLTSGSRETQYF.

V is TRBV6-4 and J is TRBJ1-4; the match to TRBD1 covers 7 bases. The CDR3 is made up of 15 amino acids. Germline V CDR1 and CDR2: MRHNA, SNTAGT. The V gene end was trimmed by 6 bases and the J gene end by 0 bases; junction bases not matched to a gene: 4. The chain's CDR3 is CASRQGDSTNEKLFF. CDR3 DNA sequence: TGTGCCAGCAGGCAGGGGGACTCAACTAATGAAAAACTGTTTTTT.

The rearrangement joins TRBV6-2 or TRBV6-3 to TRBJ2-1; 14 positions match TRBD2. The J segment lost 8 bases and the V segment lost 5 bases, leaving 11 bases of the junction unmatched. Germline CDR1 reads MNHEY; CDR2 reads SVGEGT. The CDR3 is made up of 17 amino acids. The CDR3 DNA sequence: TGTGCCAGCAGTCACCCTGGGACTAGCGGGAGCCCCCATGAGCAGTTCTTC. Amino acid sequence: CASSHPGTSGSPHEQFF.

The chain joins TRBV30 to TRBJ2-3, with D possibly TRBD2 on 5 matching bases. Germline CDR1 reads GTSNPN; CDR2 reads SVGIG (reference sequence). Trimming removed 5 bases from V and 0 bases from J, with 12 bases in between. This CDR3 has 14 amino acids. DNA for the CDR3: TGTGCCTGGGGCACGGGATGGAGCACAGATACGCAGTATTTT. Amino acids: CAWGTGWSTDTQYF.

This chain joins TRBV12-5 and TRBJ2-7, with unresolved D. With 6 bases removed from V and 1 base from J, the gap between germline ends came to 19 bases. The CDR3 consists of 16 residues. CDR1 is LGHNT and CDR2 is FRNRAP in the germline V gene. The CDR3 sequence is CASGRPDVLFSYEQYF. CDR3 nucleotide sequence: TGTGCTAGTGGCCGGCCCGACGTTCTATTTTCCTACGAGCAGTACTTC.

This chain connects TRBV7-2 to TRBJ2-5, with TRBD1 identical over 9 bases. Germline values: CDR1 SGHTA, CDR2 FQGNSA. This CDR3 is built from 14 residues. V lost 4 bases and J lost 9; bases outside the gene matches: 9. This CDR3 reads CASSSTGTGLPQYF. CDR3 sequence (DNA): TGTGCCAGCAGCTCGACCGGGACAGGGTTACCCCAGTACTTC.

CDR3 coding DNA: TGTGCCAGCAGCTTATCGCAGGGAGGCACCGGGGAGCTGTTTTTT. Translating gives CASSLSQGGTGELFF. The rearrangement links TRBV7-3 to TRBJ2-2; D is perhaps TRBD2 (6 bases). Germline V gene sequence: CDR1 SGHTA, CDR2 FQGTGA. Trimming pared 2 bases from V and 4 bases from J, leaving 11 bases between. This CDR3 has 15 residues.

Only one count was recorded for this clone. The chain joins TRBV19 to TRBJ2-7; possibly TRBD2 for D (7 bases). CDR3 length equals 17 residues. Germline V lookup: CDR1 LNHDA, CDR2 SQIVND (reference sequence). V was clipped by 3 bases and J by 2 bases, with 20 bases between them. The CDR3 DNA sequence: TGTGCCAGTAGTATCTTCGGGGGCGGGGGAAAGACCTACGAGCAGTACTTC. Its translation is CASSIFGGGGKTYEQYF.

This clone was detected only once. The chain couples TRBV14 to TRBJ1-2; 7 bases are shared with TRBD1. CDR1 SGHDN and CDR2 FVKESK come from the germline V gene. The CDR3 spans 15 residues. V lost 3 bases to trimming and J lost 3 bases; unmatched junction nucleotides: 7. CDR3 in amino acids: CASSHLGQEDYGYTF. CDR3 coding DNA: TGTGCCAGCAGCCACCTCGGACAGGAAGACTATGGCTACACCTTC.

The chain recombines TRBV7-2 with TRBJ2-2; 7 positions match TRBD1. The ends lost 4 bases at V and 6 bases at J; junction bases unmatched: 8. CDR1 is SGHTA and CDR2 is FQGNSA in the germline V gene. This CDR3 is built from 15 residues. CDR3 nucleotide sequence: TGTGCCAGCAGCTCTGACAGGGTGATTGCCGGGGAGCTGTTTTTT. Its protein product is CASSSDRVIAGELFF.

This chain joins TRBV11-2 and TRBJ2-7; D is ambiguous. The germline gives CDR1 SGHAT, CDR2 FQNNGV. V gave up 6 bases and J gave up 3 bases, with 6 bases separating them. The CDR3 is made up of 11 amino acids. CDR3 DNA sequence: TGTGCCAGCAGGCAGATCTACGAGCAGTACGTC. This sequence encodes CASRQIYEQYV.

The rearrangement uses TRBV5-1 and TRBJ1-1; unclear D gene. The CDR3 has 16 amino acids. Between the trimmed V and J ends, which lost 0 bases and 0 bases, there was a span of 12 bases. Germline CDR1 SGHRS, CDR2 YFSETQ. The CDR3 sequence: CASSLALDGMNTEAFF. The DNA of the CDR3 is TGCGCCAGCAGCTTGGCCTTGGACGGGATGAACACTGAAGCTTTCTTT. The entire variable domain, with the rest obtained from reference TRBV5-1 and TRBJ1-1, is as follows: KAGVTQTPRYLIKTRGQQVTLSCSPISGHRSVSWYQQTPGQGLQFLFEYFSETQRNKGNFPGRFSGRQFSNSRSEMNVSTLELGDSALYLCASSLALDGMNTEAFFGQGTRLTVV.

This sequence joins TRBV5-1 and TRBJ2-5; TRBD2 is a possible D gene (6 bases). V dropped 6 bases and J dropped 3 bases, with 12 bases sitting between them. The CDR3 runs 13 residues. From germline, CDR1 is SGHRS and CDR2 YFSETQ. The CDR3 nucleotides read TGCGCCAGCACCCCCGGAGGGGAAGAGACCCAGTACTTC. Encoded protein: CASTPGGEETQYF. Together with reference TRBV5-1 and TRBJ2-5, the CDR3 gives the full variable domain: KAGVTQTPRYLIKTRGQQVTLSCSPISGHRSVSWYQQTPGQGLQFLFEYFSETQRNKGNFPGRFSGRQFSNSRSEMNVSTLELGDSALYLCASTPGGEETQYFGPGTRLLVL.

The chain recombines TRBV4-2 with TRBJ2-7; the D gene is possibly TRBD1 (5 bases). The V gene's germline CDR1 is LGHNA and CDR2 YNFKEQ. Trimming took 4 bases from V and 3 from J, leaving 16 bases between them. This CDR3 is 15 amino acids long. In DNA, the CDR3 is TGTGCCAGCAGCCGGGTCCAGGACAACCTCTACGAGCAGTACTTC. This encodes CASSRVQDNLYEQYF.

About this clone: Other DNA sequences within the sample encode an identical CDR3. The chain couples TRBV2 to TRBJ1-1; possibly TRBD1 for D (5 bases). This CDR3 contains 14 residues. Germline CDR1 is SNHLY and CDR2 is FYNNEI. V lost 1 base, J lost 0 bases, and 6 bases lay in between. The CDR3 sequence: CASSEGRVNTEAFF. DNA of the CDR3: TGTGCCAGCAGTGAAGGCAGGGTGAACACTGAAGCTTTCTTT.

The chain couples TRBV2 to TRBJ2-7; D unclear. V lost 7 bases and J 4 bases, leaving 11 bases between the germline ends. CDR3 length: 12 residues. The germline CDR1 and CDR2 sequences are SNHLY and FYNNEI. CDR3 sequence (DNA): TGTGCCAGCATTGAGGTACCTTACGAGCAGTACTTC. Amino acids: CASIEVPYEQYF.

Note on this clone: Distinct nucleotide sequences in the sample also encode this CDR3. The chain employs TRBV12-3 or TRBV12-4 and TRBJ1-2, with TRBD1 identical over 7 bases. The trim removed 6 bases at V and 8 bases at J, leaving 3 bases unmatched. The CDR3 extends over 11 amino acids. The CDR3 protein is CASSRGGGYTF. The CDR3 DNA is TGTGCCAGCAGCCGAGGGGGCGGCTACACCTTC.

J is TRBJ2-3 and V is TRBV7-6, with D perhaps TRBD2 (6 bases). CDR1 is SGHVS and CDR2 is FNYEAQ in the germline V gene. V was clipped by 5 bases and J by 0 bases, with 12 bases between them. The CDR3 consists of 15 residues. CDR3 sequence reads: CASSPASASTDTQYF. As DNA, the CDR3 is TGTGCCAGCAGCCCGGCTAGCGCTAGCACAGATACGCAGTATTTT.

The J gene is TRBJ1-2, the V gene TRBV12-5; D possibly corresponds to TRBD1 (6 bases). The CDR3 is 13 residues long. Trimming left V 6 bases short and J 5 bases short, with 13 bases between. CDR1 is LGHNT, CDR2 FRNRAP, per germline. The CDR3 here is CASGDGTYYGYTF. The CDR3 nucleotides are TGTGCTAGTGGGGACGGGACATATTATGGCTACACCTTC.

CDR3 nucleotide sequence: TGTGCCAGCAGTTCTAGCGGGACCTACAATGAGCAGTTCTTC. Translation: CASSSSGTYNEQFF. This chain uses TRBV6-5 with TRBJ2-1, with 9 bases that match TRBD2. The CDR3 totals 14 residues. The ends lost 4 bases at V and 2 bases at J; junction bases unmatched: 0. Looked up from germline, CDR1 is MNHEY and CDR2 is SVGAGI.